What follows describes a single TCR beta chain. The entry originates in a study of OX40 agonist ivuxolimab in advanced cancers. Only in-frame clones appear in the TCRdb table, and some are missing; sequencing was by immunoSEQ multiplex PCR. The sample lists 40,000 or so clones; around 90% were seen once. The receptor was isolated from an adult with an advanced solid tumor such as melanoma, head and neck, liver or kidney cancer. Specimen: CD4+ or CD8+ T cells sorted from blood, collected in a trial of the OX40 agonist ivuxolimab.

In DNA form, the CDR3 reads TGTGCCAGCAGCCTGGGGGGGGGCAATCAGCCCCAGCATTTT. It yields the protein CASSLGGGNQPQHF. V usage is TRBV5-8 and J usage is TRBJ1-5, with D perhaps TRBD1 (5 bases). Trimming shortened V by 4 bases and J by 2 bases, and 10 bases separated the two germline ends. Germline V CDR1 and CDR2: SGHTS, YDEGEE. This CDR3 region has 14 residues.